This T cell receptor (beta chain) was recorded in a study of blood T cell repertoires in COVID-19. As for the study in general: Acute-phase and convalescent COVID-19 samples originated in the United States, Italy and Spain. Sample material is recorded as cDNA or gDNA derived from T cells, B-cell-depleted T cells, or PBMCs.

Clones were read by immunoSEQ multiplex PCR, and TCRdb kept only the in-frame ones, dropping some. The sample holds roughly 300,000 clones; more than 75% are singletons and the top ten take approximately 1.6%. The CDR3 contains 14 residues. V gave up 7 bases and J gave up 5 bases; unmatched junction bases: 5. Germline V gene data show CDR1 as SGHAT and CDR2 as FQNNGV. Sequencing input: peripheral blood. This sequence was found in a woman between 40 and 55 years old who had recovered from COVID-19. The V gene is TRBV11-2, the J gene TRBJ2-2, with 9 nucleotides matching TRBD2. The CDR3 nucleotides read TGTGCCAGCACCAGAGCGGGGGGTACCGGGGAGCTGTTTTTT. This codes for CASTRAGGTGELFF.